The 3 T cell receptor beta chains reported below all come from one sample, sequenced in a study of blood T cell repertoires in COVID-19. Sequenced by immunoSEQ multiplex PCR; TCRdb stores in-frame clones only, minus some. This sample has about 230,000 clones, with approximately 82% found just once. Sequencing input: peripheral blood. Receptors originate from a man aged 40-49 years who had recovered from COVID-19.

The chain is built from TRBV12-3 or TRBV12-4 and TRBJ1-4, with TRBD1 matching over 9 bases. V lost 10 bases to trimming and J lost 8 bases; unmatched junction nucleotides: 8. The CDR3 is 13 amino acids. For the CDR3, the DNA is TGTGCCACCAAGGGGACAGGGCGGGAAAAACTGTTTTTT. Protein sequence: CATKGTGREKLFF.

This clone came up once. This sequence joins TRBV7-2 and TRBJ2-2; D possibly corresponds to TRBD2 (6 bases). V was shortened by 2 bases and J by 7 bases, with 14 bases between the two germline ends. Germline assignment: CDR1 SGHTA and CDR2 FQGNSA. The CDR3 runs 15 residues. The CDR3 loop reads CASSLRPTSSGELFF. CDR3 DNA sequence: TGTGCCAGCAGCTTAAGGCCCACTAGCAGCGGGGAGCTGTTTTTT.

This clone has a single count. The DNA of the CDR3 is TGCAGCGTTACCAGACAGGGAGTGAACACTGAAGCTTTCTTT. As protein: CSVTRQGVNTEAFF. This chain joins TRBV29-1 and TRBJ1-1, with TRBD1 identical over 7 bases. Germline V gene lookup returns CDR1 SQVTM and CDR2 ANQGSEA. J was trimmed by 0 bases and V by 5 bases; bases with no gene match: 6. The CDR3 sequence is 14 residues long.